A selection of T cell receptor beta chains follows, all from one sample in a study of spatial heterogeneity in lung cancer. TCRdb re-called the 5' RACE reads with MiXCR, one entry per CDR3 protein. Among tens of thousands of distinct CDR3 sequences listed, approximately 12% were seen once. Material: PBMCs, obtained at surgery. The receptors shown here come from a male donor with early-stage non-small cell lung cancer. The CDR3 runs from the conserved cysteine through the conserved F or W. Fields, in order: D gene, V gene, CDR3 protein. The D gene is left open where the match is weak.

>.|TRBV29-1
CSGQQGFNEQFF
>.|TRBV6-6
CASSGEAYEQYF
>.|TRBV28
CASSGPGRINSYTF
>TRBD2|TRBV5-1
CASSAGLAGQDTQYF
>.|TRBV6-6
CASSYDGRNYGYTF
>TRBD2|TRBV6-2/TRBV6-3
CASSYRGGETQYF
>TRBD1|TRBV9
CASSPTGSQETQYF
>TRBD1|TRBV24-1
CATSDAGTAYSNQPQHF
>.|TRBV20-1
CSARGALASTYEQYF
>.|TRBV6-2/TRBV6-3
CASKVGASTEAFF
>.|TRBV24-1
CATSDSGYGYTF
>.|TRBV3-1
CASSQDNSGGRWKYF
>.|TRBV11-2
CASSSRGNNQPQHF
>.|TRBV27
CASSFRNSPLHF
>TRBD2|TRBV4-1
CASSQSGSGLYEQYF
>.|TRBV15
CATSRPSGTSYNEQFF
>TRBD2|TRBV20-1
CSASSSGMGTDTQYF
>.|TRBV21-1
CASSNPGQGIEKKNSPLHF
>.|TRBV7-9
CASSLGLQAFF
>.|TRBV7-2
CASSRQVESQPQHF
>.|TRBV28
CASSLRRQAGFQPQHF
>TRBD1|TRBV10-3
CAIGGTGSNYGYTF
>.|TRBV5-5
CASSLGPGLWNSPLHF
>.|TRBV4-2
CASSQQAVDTQYF
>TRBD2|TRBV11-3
CASRPGTSGKEQYF
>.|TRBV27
CASSLSGTYNSPLHF
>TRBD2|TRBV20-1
CSASNQPGLAANEQFF
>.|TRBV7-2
CASSRTLQPTYEQYF
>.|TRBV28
CASSDPAGSNQPQHF
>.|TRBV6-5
CASSYSDKTEQFF
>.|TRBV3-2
CASTSSGQVSYEQYF
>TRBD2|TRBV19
CASSIAGGRVETQYF
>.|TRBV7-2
CASSLGTASTDTQYF
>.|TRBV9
CASSVVSLPSNQPQHF
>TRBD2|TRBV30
CAWNLAGRTDTQYF
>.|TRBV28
CASTTDMGTTYEQYF
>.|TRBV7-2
CASSLVTGPQETQYF
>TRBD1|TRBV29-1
CSVEDMRTGAYEQYF
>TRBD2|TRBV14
CASSHSSGLAGKF
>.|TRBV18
CASSPSADNGYTF
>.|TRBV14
CASSRTRSTGEVYSNQPQHF
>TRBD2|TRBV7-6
CASSLEASGSSYEQYF
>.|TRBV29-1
CSVLQTVGAEAFF
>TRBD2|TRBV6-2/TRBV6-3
CASSYQGSGSYPNEQFF
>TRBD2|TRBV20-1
CSVTSGGTSYNEQFF
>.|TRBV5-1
CASAGLDFETQYF
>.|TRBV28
CASSLRRGREQFF
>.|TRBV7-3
CASSSPNTGELFF
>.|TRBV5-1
CASSTRGETQYF
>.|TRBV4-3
CASSQGGMGGLNTGELFF
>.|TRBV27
CASSFNAGELFF
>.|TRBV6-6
CASSPGTSGNTIYF
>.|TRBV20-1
CSANRQTTAYEQYF
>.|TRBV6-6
CASSYSVVSGNTIYF
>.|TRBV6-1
CASSELENSYNEQFF